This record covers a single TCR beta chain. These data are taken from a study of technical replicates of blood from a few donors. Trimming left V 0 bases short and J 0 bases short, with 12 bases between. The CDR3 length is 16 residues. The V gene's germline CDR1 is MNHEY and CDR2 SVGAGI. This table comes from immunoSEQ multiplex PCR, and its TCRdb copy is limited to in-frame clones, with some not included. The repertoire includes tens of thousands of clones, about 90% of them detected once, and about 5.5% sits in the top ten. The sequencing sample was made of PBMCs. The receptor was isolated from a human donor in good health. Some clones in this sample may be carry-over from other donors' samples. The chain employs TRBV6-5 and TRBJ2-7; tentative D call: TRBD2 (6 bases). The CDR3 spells CASSYSGRGISYEQYF. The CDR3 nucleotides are TGTGCCAGCAGTTACTCGGGGCGGGGAATCTCCTACGAGCAGTACTTC.